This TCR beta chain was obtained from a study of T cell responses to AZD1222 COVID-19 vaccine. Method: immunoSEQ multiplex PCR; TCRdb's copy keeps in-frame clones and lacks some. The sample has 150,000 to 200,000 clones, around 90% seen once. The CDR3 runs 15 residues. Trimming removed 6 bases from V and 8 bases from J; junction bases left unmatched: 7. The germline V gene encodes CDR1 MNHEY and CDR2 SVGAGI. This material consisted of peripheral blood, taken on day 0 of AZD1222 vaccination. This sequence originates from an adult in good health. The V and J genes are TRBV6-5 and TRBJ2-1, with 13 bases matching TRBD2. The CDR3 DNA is TGTGCCAGCAGCCCGACTAGCGGGGGGTACGATGAGCAGTTCTTC. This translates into CASSPTSGGYDEQFF.